This TCR beta chain was identified in a study of blood T cell repertoires in COVID-19. At the level of the study: Donors in the United States, Italy and Spain gave samples during acute or convalescent COVID-19. Nucleic acid was either cDNA or gDNA, and it came from T cells, B-cell-depleted T cells, or PBMCs.

This CDR3 spans 17 amino acids. The germline V gene encodes CDR1 MGHRA and CDR2 YSYEKL. The V and J ends lost 4 bases and 1 base respectively, with 17 bases between them. Authors' analysis steps: Researchers report that nucleated cell counts were estimated from reference gene primer amplification. The table came from immunoSEQ multiplex PCR; TCRdb's copy has only in-frame clones and leaves some out. That table supplies the V and J calls and clone size; D and trimming were determined from the DNA. The sample has about 77,000 clones, 80% seen once. The chain recombines TRBV4-1 with TRBJ1-3; D is possibly TRBD1 (5 bases). This TCR came from a woman in her seventies with acute or convalescent COVID-19. The source material was peripheral blood. The CDR3 here is CASSLRQMVGSGNTIYF. The CDR3 DNA sequence: TGCGCCAGCAGCCTACGACAGATGGTGGGATCTGGAAACACCATATATTTT.